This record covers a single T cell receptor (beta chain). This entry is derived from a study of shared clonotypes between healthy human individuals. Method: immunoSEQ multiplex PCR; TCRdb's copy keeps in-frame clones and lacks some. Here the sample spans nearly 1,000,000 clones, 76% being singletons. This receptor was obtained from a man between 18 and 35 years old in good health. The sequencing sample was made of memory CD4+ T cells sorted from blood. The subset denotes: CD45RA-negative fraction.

The CDR3 sequence: CASSFTSARTDTQYF. The CDR3 coding sequence is TGTGCCAGCAGCTTTACTAGCGCCCGCACAGATACGCAGTATTTT. J is TRBJ2-3 and V is TRBV5-6; 7 nucleotides align to TRBD2. Germline V gives CDR1 SGHDT, CDR2 YYEEEE. The CDR3 sequence is 15 residues long. Trimming cost V 2 bases and J 1 base; bases outside gene matches: 4.